The 4 T cell receptor beta chains presented below share a single source sample, sequenced in a study of T cells in Graves' hyperthyroidism and ophthalmopathy (dated by TCRdb to about 2019). Library creation used multiplex PCR. The sequencer was an Illumina HiSeq 2000. The TCR beta CDR3 regions were amplified from the RNA transcripts. The first round of RT-PCR for the TCR CDR3 was performed with the HTBI primer set and the Qiagen OneStep RT-PCR kit. TCRdb's own reprocessing of the public reads used fastp at Q25 and MiXCR and kept productive beta chains. Every distinct CDR3 protein forms one entry, paired with its most common genes and DNA. The sample profile shows about 560,000 distinct CDR3 sequences; 15% to 17% of them were found once. The ten top clones hold about 7% of the sample. The sequencing input was blood. The receptors originated from a woman aged 25 to 39 with Graves' hyperthyroidism.

The chain is built from TRBV7-9 and TRBJ2-5; 8 bases match TRBD2. Germline V gene sequence: CDR1 SEHNR, CDR2 FQNEAQ (reference sequence). This CDR3 comprises 15 residues. With 5 bases clipped from V and 0 bases from J, the junction kept 5 bases outside the gene matches. The CDR3 sequence is CASSDRLANQETQYF. CDR3 coding DNA: TGTGCCAGCAGCGACCGACTAGCGAACCAAGAGACCCAGTACTTC.

This clonotype was detected a few times. The chain recombines TRBV12-3 or TRBV12-4 with TRBJ2-5; D tentatively reads TRBD1 or TRBD2 (5 bases each). The V gene lost 1 base and the J gene lost 1 base, with 10 bases spanning the gap. The CDR3 length is 15 residues. The CDR3 is CASSLGGSGQETQYF. For the CDR3, the DNA is TGTGCCAGCAGTTTAGGGGGCAGCGGCCAAGAGACCCAGTACTTC.

The chain uses TRBV7-9 and TRBJ2-7, with 7 positions matching TRBD2. Germline CDR1 reads SEHNR; CDR2 reads FQNEAQ (reference sequence). J gave up 0 bases and V 3 bases, and 5 bases lay outside the gene matches. This CDR3 spans 15 amino acids. The CDR3 nucleotides are TGTGCCAGCAGCTTCCGGAGCGGGAACTCCTACGAGCAGTACTTC. Protein product: CASSFRSGNSYEQYF.

The genes are TRBV20-1 and TRBJ2-1; the match to TRBD2 covers 8 bases. The ends lost 4 bases at V and 2 bases at J; junction bases unmatched: 7. CDR1 and CDR2 (germline): DFQATT, SNEGSKA (reference sequence). The CDR3 is made up of 15 amino acids. The DNA for the CDR3 is TGCAGTGCTAACAGCGGGAGTTCCCCCTACAATGAGCAGTTCTTC. Its protein is CSANSGSSPYNEQFF.